This TCR beta chain emerged from a study of shared clonotypes between healthy human individuals. About the study: Three plates were used per donor for CD4 naive, three for CD4 memory, two for CD8 naive and one for CD8 memory.

An assay was performed, and its level was deep. For each subset, genomic DNA was distributed in equal portions over several immunoSEQ plates. TCRdb's copy holds only in-frame clones and misses some; the assay was immunoSEQ multiplex PCR. This sample has 2 million to 2.5 million clones; about 90% occur once, and the top ten carry around 0.35%. Material: naive CD4+ T cells from PBMCs. Indicated subset: CD45RA+ positively selected. The source of this sequence is a man aged 18 to 29 in good health. Some clones in this sample may be carry-over from other donors' samples.

CDR3 sequence (DNA): TGTGCCAGCAGCCTACTCCTTCCGGGACAGGGGCAAAAGCAGTTCTTC. As protein: CASSLLLPGQGQKQFF. The chain has TRBV7-9 and TRBJ2-1; 10 bases map to TRBD1. The CDR3 extends over 16 amino acids. V lost 5 bases to trimming and J lost 11 bases; unmatched junction nucleotides: 15. The V gene's germline CDR1 is SEHNR and CDR2 FQNEAQ (reference sequence).